This T cell receptor beta chain was recorded in a study of T cell changes during pregnancy in multiple sclerosis. Profiling relied on immunoSEQ multiplex PCR, and the TCRdb table lists in-frame clones only, not all of them. The table shows more than 65,000 clones, with roughly 90% occurring only once. The V gene's germline CDR1 is SGHDT and CDR2 YYEEEE. The CDR3 consists of 15 residues. The V gene end was trimmed by 3 bases and the J gene end by 2 bases; junction bases not matched to a gene: 5. This clone was recorded only once. The origin of this receptor is a female donor with multiple sclerosis, enrolled in a pregnancy study. The sample here was peripheral blood, taken in the first trimester of pregnancy. The rearrangement uses TRBV5-6 and TRBJ1-3, with 7 positions matching TRBD1. CDR3 sequence: CASSSRQGAGNTIYF. The CDR3 DNA follows: TGTGCCAGCAGCTCGCGTCAGGGGGCTGGAAACACCATATATTTT.